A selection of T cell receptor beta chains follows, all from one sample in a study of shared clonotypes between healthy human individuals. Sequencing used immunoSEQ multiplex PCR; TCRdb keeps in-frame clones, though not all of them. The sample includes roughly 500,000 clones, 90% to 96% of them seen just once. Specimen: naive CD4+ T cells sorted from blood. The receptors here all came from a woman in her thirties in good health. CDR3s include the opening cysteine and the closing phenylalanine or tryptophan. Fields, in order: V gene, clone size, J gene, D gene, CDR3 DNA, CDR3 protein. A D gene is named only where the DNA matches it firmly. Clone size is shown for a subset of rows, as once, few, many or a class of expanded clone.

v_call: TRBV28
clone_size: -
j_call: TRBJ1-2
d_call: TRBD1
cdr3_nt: TGTGCCAGCAGTTATCAGACAGGGCCCTATGGCTACACCTTC
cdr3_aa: CASSYQTGPYGYTF

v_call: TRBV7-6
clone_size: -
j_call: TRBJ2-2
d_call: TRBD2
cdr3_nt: TGTGCCAGCAGCTTTAGCGGGACCACCGGGGAGCTGTTTTTT
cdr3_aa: CASSFSGTTGELFF

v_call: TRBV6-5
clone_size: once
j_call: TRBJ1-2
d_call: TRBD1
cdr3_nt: TGTGCCAGCAGCCAGGGGGGGACTAACTATGGCTACACCTTC
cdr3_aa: CASSQGGTNYGYTF

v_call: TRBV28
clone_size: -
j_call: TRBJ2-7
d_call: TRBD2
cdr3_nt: TGTGCCAGCAGTCTAGCGGGAGTTATCTACGAGCAGTACTTC
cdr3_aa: CASSLAGVIYEQYF

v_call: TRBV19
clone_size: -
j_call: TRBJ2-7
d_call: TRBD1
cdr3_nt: TGTGCCAGCCGTAATACCGGGACAGGCCACGAGCAGTACTTC
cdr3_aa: CASRNTGTGHEQYF

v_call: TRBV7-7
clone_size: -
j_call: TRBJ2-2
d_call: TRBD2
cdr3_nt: TGTGCCAGCAGCTTTAGACGCGGGAGGAACACCGGGGAGCTGTTTTTT
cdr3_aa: CASSFRRGRNTGELFF

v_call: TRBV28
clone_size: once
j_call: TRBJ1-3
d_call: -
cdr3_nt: TGTGCCACCGGGGCAGCCGGAAACACCATATATTTT
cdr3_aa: CATGAAGNTIYF

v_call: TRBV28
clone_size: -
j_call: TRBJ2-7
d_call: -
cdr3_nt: TGTGCCAGCAGTGCACCAAGTGCCTACGAGCAGTACTTC
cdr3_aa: CASSAPSAYEQYF

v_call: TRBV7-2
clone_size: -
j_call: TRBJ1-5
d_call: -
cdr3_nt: TGTGCCAGCAGCTTATCCCCCCAGCCCCAGCATTTT
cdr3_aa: CASSLSPQPQHF

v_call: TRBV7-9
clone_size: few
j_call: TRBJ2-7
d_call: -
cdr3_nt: TGTGCCAGCAGCTTAGGACAGGACTACGAGCAGTACTTC
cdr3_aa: CASSLGQDYEQYF

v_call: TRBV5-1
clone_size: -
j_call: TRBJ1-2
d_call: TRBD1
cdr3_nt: TGCGCCAGCAGCCCAGGGGGTTACGATGGCTACACCTTC
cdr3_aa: CASSPGGYDGYTF

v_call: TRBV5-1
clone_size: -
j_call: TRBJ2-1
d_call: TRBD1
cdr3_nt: TGCGCCAGCAGCGAGACCCCAGGGGGCCGGCAGTTCTTC
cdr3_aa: CASSETPGGRQFF

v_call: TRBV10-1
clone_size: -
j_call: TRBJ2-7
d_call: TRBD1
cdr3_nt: TGCGCCAGCAGTGAGTCGTACAGGGGGCACGAGCAGTACTTC
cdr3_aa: CASSESYRGHEQYF

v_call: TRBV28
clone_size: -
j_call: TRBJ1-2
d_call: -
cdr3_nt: TGTGCCAGCAGCGCACAGGGCTATGGCTACACCTTC
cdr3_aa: CASSAQGYGYTF

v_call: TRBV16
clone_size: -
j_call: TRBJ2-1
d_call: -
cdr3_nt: TGTGCCAGCAGCGCCCGAGGGGAGGTGGGGCAGTTCTTC
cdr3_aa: CASSARGEVGQFF

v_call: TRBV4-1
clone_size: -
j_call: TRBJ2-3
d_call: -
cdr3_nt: TGCGCCAGCAGCCAAGTACGTAAACGGGAGAGCCCAGATACGCAGTATTTT
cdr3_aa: CASSQVRKRESPDTQYF

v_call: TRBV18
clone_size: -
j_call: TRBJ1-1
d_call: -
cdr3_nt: TGTGCCAGCTCACCACGGGCTGAAACTGAAGCTTTCTTT
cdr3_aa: CASSPRAETEAFF

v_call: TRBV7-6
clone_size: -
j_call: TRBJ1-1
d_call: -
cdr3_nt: TGTGCCAGCAGCCCCCAGAGGGGGGGGAACACTGAAGCTTTCTTT
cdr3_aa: CASSPQRGGNTEAFF

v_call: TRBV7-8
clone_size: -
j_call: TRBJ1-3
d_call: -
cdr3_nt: TGTGCCAGCAGCTTAGCGCTCAGGGGTTATACTGGAAACACCATATATTTT
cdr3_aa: CASSLALRGYTGNTIYF

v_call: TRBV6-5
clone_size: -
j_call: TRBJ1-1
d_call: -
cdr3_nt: TGTGCCAGCAGTTACCTAGAGAACACTGAAGCTTTCTTT
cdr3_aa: CASSYLENTEAFF

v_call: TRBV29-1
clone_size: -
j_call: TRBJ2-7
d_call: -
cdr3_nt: TGCAGCGTAAAGGGGCCCCACGAGCAGTACTTC
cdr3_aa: CSVKGPHEQYF

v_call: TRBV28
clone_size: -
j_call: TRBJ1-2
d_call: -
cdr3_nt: TGTGCCAGCAGTGTCTCTTATGGCTACACCTTC
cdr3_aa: CASSVSYGYTF

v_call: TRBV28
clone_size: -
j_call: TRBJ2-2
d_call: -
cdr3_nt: TGTGCCAGCAGTCCCATCGGGGGAACCGGGGAGCTGTTTTTT
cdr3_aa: CASSPIGGTGELFF

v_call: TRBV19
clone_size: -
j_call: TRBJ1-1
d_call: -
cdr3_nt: TGTGCCAGTAGTGCCATCAGGGGAGAAGCTTTCTTT
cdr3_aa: CASSAIRGEAFF

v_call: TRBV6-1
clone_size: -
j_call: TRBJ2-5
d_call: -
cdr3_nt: TGTGCCAGCAGTGAAGACAGGATGAAGGAGACCCAGTACTTC
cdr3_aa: CASSEDRMKETQYF

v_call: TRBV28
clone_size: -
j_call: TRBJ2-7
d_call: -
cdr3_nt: TGTGCCAGCAGTAAAATACAGGGAGACGAGCAGTACTTC
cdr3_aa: CASSKIQGDEQYF

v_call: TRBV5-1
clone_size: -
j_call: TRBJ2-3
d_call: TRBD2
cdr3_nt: TGCGCCAGCAGCTTGCCTAGCGGTGTCACAGATACGCAGTATTTT
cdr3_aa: CASSLPSGVTDTQYF

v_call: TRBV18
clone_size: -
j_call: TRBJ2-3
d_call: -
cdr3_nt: TGTGCCAGCTCCAGGGTTGTGTTCACAGATACGCAGTATTTT
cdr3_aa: CASSRVVFTDTQYF

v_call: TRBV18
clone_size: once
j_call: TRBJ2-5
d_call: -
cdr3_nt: TGTGCCAGCTCACCGGCGGGCGAACGGGAGACCCAGTACTTC
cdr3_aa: CASSPAGERETQYF